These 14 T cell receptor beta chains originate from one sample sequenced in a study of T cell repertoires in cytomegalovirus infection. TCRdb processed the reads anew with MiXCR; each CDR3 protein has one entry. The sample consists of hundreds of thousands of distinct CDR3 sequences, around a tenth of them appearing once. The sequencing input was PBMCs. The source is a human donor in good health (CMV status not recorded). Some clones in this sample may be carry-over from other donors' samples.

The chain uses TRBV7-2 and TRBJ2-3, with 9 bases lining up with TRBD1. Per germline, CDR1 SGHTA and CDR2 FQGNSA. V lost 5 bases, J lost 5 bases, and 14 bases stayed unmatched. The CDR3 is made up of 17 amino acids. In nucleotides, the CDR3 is TGTGCCAGCAGCGCACGACAGGGACAGGGAGTTAAAGATACGCAGTATTTT. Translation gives CASSARQGQGVKDTQYF.

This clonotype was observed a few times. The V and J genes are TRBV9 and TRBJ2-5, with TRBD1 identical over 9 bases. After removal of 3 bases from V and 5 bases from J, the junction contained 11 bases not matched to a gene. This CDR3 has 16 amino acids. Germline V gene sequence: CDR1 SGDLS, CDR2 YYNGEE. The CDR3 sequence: CASSGAGTGHGETQYF. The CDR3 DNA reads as TGTGCCAGCAGCGGAGCAGGGACAGGGCATGGGGAGACCCAGTACTTC.

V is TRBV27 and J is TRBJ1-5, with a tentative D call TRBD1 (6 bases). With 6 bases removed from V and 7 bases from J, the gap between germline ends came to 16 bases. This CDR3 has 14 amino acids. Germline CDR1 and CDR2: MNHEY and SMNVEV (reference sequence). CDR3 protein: CASRNLQGAQPQHF. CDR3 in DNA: TGTGCCAGCAGAAATCTACAGGGTGCCCAGCCCCAGCATTTT.

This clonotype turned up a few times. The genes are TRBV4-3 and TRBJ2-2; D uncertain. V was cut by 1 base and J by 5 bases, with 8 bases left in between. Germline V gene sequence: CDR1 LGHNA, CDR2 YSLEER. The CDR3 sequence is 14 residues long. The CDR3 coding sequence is TGCGCCAGCAGCCAAGGTCTGATGACCGGGGAGCTGTTTTTT. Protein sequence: CASSQGLMTGELFF.

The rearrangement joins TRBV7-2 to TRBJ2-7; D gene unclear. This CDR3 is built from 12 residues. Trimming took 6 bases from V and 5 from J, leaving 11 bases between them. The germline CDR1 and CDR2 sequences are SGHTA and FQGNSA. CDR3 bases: TGTGCCAGCAGTCCGGCACTGCACGAGCAGTACTTC. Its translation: CASSPALHEQYF.

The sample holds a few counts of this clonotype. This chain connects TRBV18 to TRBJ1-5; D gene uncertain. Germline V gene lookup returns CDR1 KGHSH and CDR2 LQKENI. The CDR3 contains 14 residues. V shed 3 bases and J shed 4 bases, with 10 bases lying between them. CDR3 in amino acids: CASSPIVGNQPQHF. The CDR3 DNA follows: TGTGCCAGCTCACCGATTGTAGGTAATCAGCCCCAGCATTTT.

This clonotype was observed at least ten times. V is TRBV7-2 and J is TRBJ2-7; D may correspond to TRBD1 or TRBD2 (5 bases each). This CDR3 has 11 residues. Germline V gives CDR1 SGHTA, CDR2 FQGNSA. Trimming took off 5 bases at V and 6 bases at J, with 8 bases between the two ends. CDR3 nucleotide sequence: TGTGCCAGCAGCCATGGGGGCGAGCAGTACTTC. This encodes CASSHGGEQYF.

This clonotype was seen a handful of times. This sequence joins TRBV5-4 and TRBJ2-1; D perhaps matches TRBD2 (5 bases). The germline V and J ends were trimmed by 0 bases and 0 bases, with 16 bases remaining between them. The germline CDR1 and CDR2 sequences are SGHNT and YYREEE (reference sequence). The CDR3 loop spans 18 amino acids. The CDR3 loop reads CASSLVTGKPASYNEQFF. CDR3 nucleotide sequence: TGTGCCAGCAGCTTGGTGACGGGGAAGCCAGCCTCCTACAATGAGCAGTTCTTC.

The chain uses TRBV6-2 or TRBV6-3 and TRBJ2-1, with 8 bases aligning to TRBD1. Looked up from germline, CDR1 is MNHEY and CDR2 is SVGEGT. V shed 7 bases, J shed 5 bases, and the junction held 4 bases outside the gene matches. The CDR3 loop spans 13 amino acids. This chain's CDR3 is CASNGQGDNEQFF. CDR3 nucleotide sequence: TGTGCCAGCAACGGACAGGGAGACAATGAGCAGTTCTTC.

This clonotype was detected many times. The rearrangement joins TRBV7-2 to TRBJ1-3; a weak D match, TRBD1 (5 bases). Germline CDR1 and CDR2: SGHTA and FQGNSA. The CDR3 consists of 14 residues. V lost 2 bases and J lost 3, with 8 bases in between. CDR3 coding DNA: TGTGCCAGCAGCTTACAGGGAGGTGGAAACACCATATATTTT. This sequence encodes CASSLQGGGNTIYF. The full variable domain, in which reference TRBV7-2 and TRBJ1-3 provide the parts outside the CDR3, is GAGVSQSPSNKVTEKGKDVELRCDPISGHTALYWYRQSLGQGLEFLIYFQGNSAPDKSGLPSDRFSAERTGGSVSTLTIQRTQQEDSAVYLCASSLQGGGNTIYFGEGSWLTVV.

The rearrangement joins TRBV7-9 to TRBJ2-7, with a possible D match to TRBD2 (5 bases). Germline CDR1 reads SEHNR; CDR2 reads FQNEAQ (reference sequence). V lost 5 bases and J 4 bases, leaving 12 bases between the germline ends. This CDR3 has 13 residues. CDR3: CASSPPGFYEQYF. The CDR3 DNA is TGTGCCAGCAGCCCACCGGGGTTTTACGAGCAGTACTTC.

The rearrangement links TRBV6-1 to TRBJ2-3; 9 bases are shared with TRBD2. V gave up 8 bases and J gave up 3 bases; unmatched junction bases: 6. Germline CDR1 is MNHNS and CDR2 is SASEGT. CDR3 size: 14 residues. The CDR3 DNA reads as TGTGCCAGCCCCCCGCTAGCGGGAACAGATACGCAGTATTTT. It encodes CASPPLAGTDTQYF.

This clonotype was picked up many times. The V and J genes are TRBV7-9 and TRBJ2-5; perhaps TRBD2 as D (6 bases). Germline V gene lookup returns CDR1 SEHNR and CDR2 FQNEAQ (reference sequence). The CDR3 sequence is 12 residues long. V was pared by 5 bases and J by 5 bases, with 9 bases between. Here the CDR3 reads CASSVGRETQYF. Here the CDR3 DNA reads TGTGCCAGCAGCGTAGGGAGGGAGACCCAGTACTTC.

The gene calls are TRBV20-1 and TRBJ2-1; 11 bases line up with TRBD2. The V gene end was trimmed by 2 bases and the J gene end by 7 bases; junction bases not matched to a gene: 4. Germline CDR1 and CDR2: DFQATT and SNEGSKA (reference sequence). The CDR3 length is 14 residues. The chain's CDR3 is CSARWLAGGNEQFF. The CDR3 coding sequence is TGCAGTGCTAGATGGCTAGCGGGAGGAAATGAGCAGTTCTTC.